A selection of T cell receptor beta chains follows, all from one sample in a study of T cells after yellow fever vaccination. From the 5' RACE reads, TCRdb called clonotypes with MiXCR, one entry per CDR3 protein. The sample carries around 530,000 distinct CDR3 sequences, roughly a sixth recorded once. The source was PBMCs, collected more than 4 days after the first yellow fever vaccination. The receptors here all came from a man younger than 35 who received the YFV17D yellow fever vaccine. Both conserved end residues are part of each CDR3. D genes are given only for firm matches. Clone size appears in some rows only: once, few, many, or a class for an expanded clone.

TGTGCCAGTAGTATTGGGTACGACTCATACAATGAGCAGTTCTTC,CASSIGYDSYNEQFF,TRBJ2-1,-,TRBV19,few,15
TGTGCCAGCAGCTTAGCCCTCAACACTAGACTCGACCCCACAGATACGCAGTATTTT,CASSLALNTRLDPTDTQYF,TRBJ2-3,-,TRBV7-2,-,19
TGCGCCAGCAGCCCTGGGACAGGGGCGTCGGAAGAGACCCAGTACTTC,CASSPGTGASEETQYF,TRBJ2-5,TRBD1,TRBV5-1,few,16
TGCGCCAGCAGCTTGGATGGATCCAACTCACCCCTCCACTTT,CASSLDGSNSPLHF,TRBJ1-6,-,TRBV5-1,-,14
TGTGCCAGCAGCGTCAGGAGTCAGGGGAATTCACCCCTCCACTTT,CASSVRSQGNSPLHF,TRBJ1-6,-,TRBV9,-,15
TGTGCCAGCAGCCTCGACAGGGGTTCATATACGCAGTATTTT,CASSLDRGSYTQYF,TRBJ2-3,TRBD1,TRBV7-3,-,14
TGTGCCAGCAGCCCAACCCCCTGGACAGACATATATAGCAATCAGCCCCAGCATTTT,CASSPTPWTDIYSNQPQHF,TRBJ1-5,-,TRBV6-1,few,19
TGTGCCAGCAGCCAAGGGCCAGCGGGGGGGCAGCGTGAGCAGTTCTTC,CASSQGPAGGQREQFF,TRBJ2-1,TRBD2,TRBV4-2,few,16
TGTGCCAGCACCCAAGGGCGCGGGACTAGCGGGGCCTGGCAGTACTTC,CASTQGRGTSGAWQYF,TRBJ2-5,TRBD2,TRBV6-1,-,16
TGTGCCAGCAGCGGGCGGGCGCAGAACACCGGGGAGCTGTTTTTT,CASSGRAQNTGELFF,TRBJ2-2,-,TRBV7-2,few,15
TGCGCCAGCAGCTTGGAGGCCTCGGGACTAGCGGGGAGAAGCACAGATACGCAGTATTTT,CASSLEASGLAGRSTDTQYF,TRBJ2-3,TRBD2,TRBV5-1,few,20
TGCGCCAGCAGCCAAGGGTTTGGTAGCGAGACTGAGACCCAGTACTTC,CASSQGFGSETETQYF,TRBJ2-5,-,TRBV4-1,-,16
TGTGCCAGCAGATCACTCACAGGGGGCACTGAAGCTTTCTTT,CASRSLTGGTEAFF,TRBJ1-1,TRBD1,TRBV6-5,-,14
TGCGCCAGCAGCCCGCTGACAGGGCAGGACCAAGAGACCCAGTACTTC,CASSPLTGQDQETQYF,TRBJ2-5,TRBD1,TRBV5-1,few,16
TGCAGTGGGGCTACCGACTACCAAGAGACCCAGTACTTC,CSGATDYQETQYF,TRBJ2-5,-,TRBV20-1,few,13